This entry lists 3 T cell receptor beta chains sequenced from one sample in a study of cytomegalovirus exposure and HLA in healthy donors. The PCR ran on 60 Vbeta and 13 Jbeta primers. Sequencing was performed with immunoSEQ multiplex PCR; in TCRdb, only in-frame clones are kept and a portion is missing. There are more than 95,000 clones in the sample; around 80% occur only once, and approximately 1.9% lies in the top ten. Sequences were obtained from PBMCs. Receptor source: a woman aged 40 to 50 in good health and CMV-seronegative.

The chain employs TRBV6-6 and TRBJ2-1, with 9 bases fitting TRBD2. Trimming took 4 bases from V and 4 from J; bases not matched to a gene: 5. Germline-derived CDR1 and CDR2 are MNHNY and SVGAGI (reference sequence). The CDR3 is 15 residues long. The CDR3 DNA is TGTGCCAGCAGTTCGACTAGCGGTAATTACAATGAGCAGTTCTTC. It specifies CASSSTSGNYNEQFF.

The CDR3 bases are TGTGCCAGCTCACCAACCGGGACTAGGAGTTACAATGAGCAGTTCTTC. It is translated as CASSPTGTRSYNEQFF. The genes are TRBV18 and TRBJ2-1; 8 nucleotides agree with TRBD2. V gave up 2 bases and J gave up 4 bases; unmatched junction bases: 7. Per germline, CDR1 KGHSH and CDR2 LQKENI. The CDR3 runs 16 residues.

The rearrangement links TRBV4-3 to TRBJ2-2; 9 nucleotides match TRBD2. The germline V gene has CDR1 LGHNA and CDR2 YSLEER. V lost 3 bases and J lost 4; bases outside the gene matches: 3. This CDR3 has 15 amino acids. CDR3: CASSQLAGPTGELFF. CDR3 nucleotides: TGCGCCAGCAGCCAGCTAGCGGGGCCCACCGGGGAGCTGTTTTTT.